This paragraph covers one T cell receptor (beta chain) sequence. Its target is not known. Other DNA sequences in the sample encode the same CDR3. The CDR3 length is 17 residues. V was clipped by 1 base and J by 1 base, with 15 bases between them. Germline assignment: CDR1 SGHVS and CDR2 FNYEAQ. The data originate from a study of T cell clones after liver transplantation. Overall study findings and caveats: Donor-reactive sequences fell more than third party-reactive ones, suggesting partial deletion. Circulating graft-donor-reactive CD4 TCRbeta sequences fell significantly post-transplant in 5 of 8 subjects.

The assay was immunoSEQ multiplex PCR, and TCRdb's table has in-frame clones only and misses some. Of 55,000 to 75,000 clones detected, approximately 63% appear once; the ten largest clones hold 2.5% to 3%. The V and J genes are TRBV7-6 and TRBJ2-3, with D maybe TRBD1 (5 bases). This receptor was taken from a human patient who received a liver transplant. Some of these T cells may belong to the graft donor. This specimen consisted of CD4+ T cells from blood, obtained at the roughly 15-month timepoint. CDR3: CASSLGGGPSGTDTQYF. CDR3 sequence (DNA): TGTGCCAGCAGCTTAGGGGGCGGACCCTCTGGCACAGATACGCAGTATTTT.